The 16 T cell receptor beta chains reported below all come from one sample, sequenced in a study of cytomegalovirus exposure and HLA in healthy donors. Researchers ran the PCR with 60 Vbeta and 13 Jbeta primers. Libraries were prepared by immunoSEQ multiplex PCR; TCRdb keeps only in-frame clonotypes and omits some of them. The table records 100,000 to 150,000 clones, around 78% of them present only once. Source material: PBMCs. The receptor set was obtained from a woman between 45 and 60 years old in good health and CMV-seronegative.

The CDR3 reads CASSSRTGNPSTDTQYF. The CDR3 DNA sequence: TGTGCCAGCAGCTCGCGGACAGGGAACCCTAGCACAGATACGCAGTATTTT. The chain couples TRBV7-2 to TRBJ2-3; 8 nucleotides agree with TRBD1. With 4 bases clipped from V and 0 bases from J, the junction kept 9 bases outside the gene matches. Germline-derived CDR1 and CDR2 are SGHTA and FQGNSA. There are 17 residues in the CDR3.

The chain couples TRBV28 to TRBJ1-2; D is ambiguous. Trimming took 2 bases from V and 8 from J, leaving 9 bases between them. CDR3 length: 12 residues. CDR1 and CDR2 from the germline V gene are MDHEN and SYDVKM. The CDR3: CASSLQEGGYTF. CDR3 DNA sequence: TGTGCCAGCAGTTTACAGGAGGGAGGCTACACCTTC.

V is TRBV7-9 and J is TRBJ2-3, with 7 bases aligning to TRBD1. This CDR3 is built from 16 residues. Germline V gene lookup returns CDR1 SEHNR and CDR2 FQNEAQ (reference sequence). J gave up 4 bases and V 5 bases, and 12 bases lay outside the gene matches. The CDR3 is CASSEGRQGGADTQYF. DNA for the CDR3: TGTGCCAGCAGCGAAGGGAGACAGGGCGGCGCAGATACGCAGTATTTT.

DNA of the CDR3: TGTGCCTGGACCGAGGGTGTGGAGCAGTTCTTC. Translation gives CAWTEGVEQFF. This chain links TRBV30 with TRBJ2-1; D is possibly TRBD2 (5 bases). The CDR3 is 11 residues long. Germline loops: CDR1 GTSNPN, CDR2 SVGIG (reference sequence). V shed 4 bases and J shed 10 bases, with 11 bases lying between them.

The chain uses TRBV30 and TRBJ2-3; TRBD2 matches 10 bases. Germline V lookup: CDR1 GTSNPN, CDR2 SVGIG (reference sequence). The CDR3 contains 17 residues. V trimming: 5 bases; J trimming: 4 bases; junction bases outside the gene matches: 15. In DNA form, the CDR3 reads TGTGCCTGGCAACTAGCGGGGAAGCCTGCCACCGCAGATACGCAGTATTTT. The encoded protein is CAWQLAGKPATADTQYF.

V usage is TRBV7-3 and J usage is TRBJ2-1, with TRBD2 identical over 9 bases. V gave up 3 bases and J gave up 8 bases; unmatched junction bases: 2. CDR1 is SGHTA, CDR2 FQGTGA, per germline. The CDR3 extends over 13 amino acids. CDR3 coding DNA: TGTGCCAGCAGCTTGCTAGCGGGACATGAGCAGTTCTTC. Its translation is CASSLLAGHEQFF.

The chain carries TRBV19 and TRBJ1-5; TRBD1 aligns across 9 bases. From germline, CDR1 is LNHDA and CDR2 SQIVND (reference sequence). This CDR3 comprises 15 residues. J lost 7 bases, V lost 3 bases, and 7 bases had no gene match. The CDR3 DNA follows: TGTGCCAGTAGTATCCCGGGACAGGGAACACAGCCCCAGCATTTT. Its translation: CASSIPGQGTQPQHF.

The V gene is TRBV25-1, the J gene TRBJ2-7; D gene ambiguous. V dropped 1 base and J dropped 2 bases, with 18 bases sitting between them. Germline V gene sequence: CDR1 MGHDK, CDR2 SYGVNS. This CDR3 spans 17 amino acids. DNA for the CDR3: TGTGCCAGCAGTGAATCGAGGTCTAACCTACGACCCTACGAGCAGTACTTC. Its translation is CASSESRSNLRPYEQYF.

This chain links TRBV5-1 with TRBJ1-1; D remains ambiguous. V shed 0 bases and J shed 0 bases, with 6 bases lying between them. CDR1 and CDR2 (germline): SGHRS, YFSETQ. CDR3 length: 14 residues. As DNA, the CDR3 is TGCGCCAGCAGCTTGGAGCCACTGAACACTGAAGCTTTCTTT. This codes for CASSLEPLNTEAFF.

This clone was seen once. This rearrangement joins TRBV13 to TRBJ2-3; 13 nucleotides agree with TRBD2. Trimming removed 4 bases from V and 2 bases from J; junction bases left unmatched: 15. The CDR3 has 20 residues. The germline V gene has CDR1 PRHDT and CDR2 FYEKMQ (reference sequence). CDR3 sequence reads: CASSYRRPRTSGRDTDTQYF. The CDR3 DNA is TGTGCCAGCAGCTACCGACGGCCCCGGACTAGCGGGAGAGACACAGATACGCAGTATTTT.

The chain carries TRBV5-1 and TRBJ1-2; 10 bases map to TRBD1. Looked up from germline, CDR1 is SGHRS and CDR2 is YFSETQ. V lost 0 bases, J lost 4 bases, and 15 bases stayed unmatched. The CDR3 totals 19 residues. CDR3 residues: CASSLGQGAPSGVSYGYTF. In DNA, the CDR3 is TGCGCCAGCAGCTTGGGACAGGGGGCGCCCAGCGGAGTTAGCTATGGCTACACCTTC.

The chain recombines TRBV27 with TRBJ2-6; the match to TRBD1 covers 11 bases. CDR3 length equals 18 residues. Per the germline V gene, CDR1 is MNHEY and CDR2 is SMNVEV (reference sequence). V trimming: 5 bases; J trimming: 4 bases; junction bases outside the gene matches: 10. This CDR3 is CASSTLGGTGGGANVLTF. The CDR3 coding sequence is TGTGCCAGCAGTACCCTTGGGGGGACAGGGGGAGGGGCCAACGTCCTGACTTTC.

The chain links TRBV4-1 to TRBJ1-6; possible D gene TRBD1, 5 bases. CDR1 and CDR2 from the germline V gene are MGHRA and YSYEKL. The V gene lost 0 bases and the J gene lost 4 bases, with 10 bases spanning the gap. The CDR3 is 16 amino acids. CDR3 sequence: CASSQDRGGYNSPLHF. The CDR3 coding sequence is TGCGCCAGCAGCCAAGATCGTGGGGGGTATAATTCACCCCTCCACTTT.

The CDR3 sequence is CASSEGLGRREQYF. In nucleotides, the CDR3 is TGTGCCAGCAGTGAGGGACTCGGTCGAAGGGAGCAGTACTTC. The chain couples TRBV2 to TRBJ2-7, with D maybe TRBD2 (6 bases). Per the germline V gene, CDR1 is SNHLY and CDR2 is FYNNEI. V lost 3 bases and J 7 bases, leaving 16 bases between the germline ends. CDR3 length equals 14 residues.

The gene calls are TRBV15 and TRBJ2-7; 7 bases are shared with TRBD2. The CDR3 has 16 amino acids. The V segment lost 1 base and the J segment 3 bases; nucleotides outside the gene matches: 9. Germline V gene sequence: CDR1 LNHNV, CDR2 YYDKDF (reference sequence). The CDR3 region is CATSRGGASGSYEQYV. DNA for the CDR3: TGTGCCACCAGCAGAGGCGGAGCTAGCGGAAGCTACGAGCAGTACGTC.

The chain combines TRBV7-9 with TRBJ1-2; the match to TRBD1 covers 7 bases. V was clipped by 5 bases and J by 2 bases; unmatched bases: 2. This CDR3 is built from 13 residues. Germline V lookup: CDR1 SEHNR, CDR2 FQNEAQ (reference sequence). CDR3 amino acids: CASSVGQNYGYTF. The DNA of the CDR3 is TGTGCCAGCAGCGTGGGACAGAACTATGGCTACACCTTC.